This record looks at one T cell receptor (beta chain) sequence and its context. Its antigen remains unidentified. Other nucleotide sequences from this sample produce the same CDR3. The data derive from a study of shared clonotypes between healthy human individuals. Study conclusions and caveats: Even with large depth, rarefaction showed that sorted-subset sequencing was incomplete.

The CDR3 has 12 amino acids. The V gene lost 1 base and the J gene lost 10 bases, with 8 bases spanning the gap. Per germline, CDR1 SNHLY and CDR2 FYNNEI. Method: immunoSEQ multiplex PCR; TCRdb's copy keeps in-frame clones and lacks some. The sample holds over a million clones; about 70% are singletons and the top ten take over 1.3%. This sequence joins TRBV2 and TRBJ2-1; D unresolved. This receptor was taken from a man younger than 35 in good health. What was sequenced was memory CD4+ T cells sorted from blood. Subset here: CD45RA-negative fraction. CDR3 sequence (DNA): TGTGCCAGCAGTGAAGAGCTGGGAGAGCAGTTCTTC. Its protein product is CASSEELGEQFF.